A selection of T cell receptor beta chains follows, all from one sample in a study of early T cells in non-severe SARS-CoV-2 infection. TCRdb ran MiXCR on the 5' RACE reads and lists one entry per CDR3 protein. In the table there are roughly 50,000 distinct CDR3 sequences, about 6% of which are singletons. The starting material was whole blood, obtained at baseline. The source is an adult who was a healthcare worker with PCR-confirmed SARS-CoV-2 infection or an uninfected control (not recorded which). CDR3s include the opening cysteine and the closing phenylalanine or tryptophan. D genes are given only for firm matches. For some rows the clone size is stated as once, few or many, or as a class when expanded; others skip it.

V gene: TRBV11-1; D gene: NA; J gene: TRBJ2-3; clone size: NA; CDR3 protein: CASSVDPRGDTQYF; CDR3 DNA: TGTGCCAGCAGCGTTGACCCTCGAGGAGATACGCAGTATTTT
V gene: TRBV29-1; D gene: TRBD1; J gene: TRBJ2-5; clone size: few; CDR3 protein: CSGRDSYQETQYF; CDR3 DNA: TGCAGCGGACGGGACAGCTACCAAGAGACCCAGTACTTC
V gene: TRBV29-1; D gene: NA; J gene: TRBJ2-1; clone size: few; CDR3 protein: CSVEKGLDEQFF; CDR3 DNA: TGCAGCGTTGAGAAAGGGTTAGATGAGCAGTTCTTC
V gene: TRBV7-9; D gene: NA; J gene: TRBJ2-2; clone size: few; CDR3 protein: CASSWRLHEDTGELFF; CDR3 DNA: TGTGCCAGCAGCTGGCGACTACACGAGGACACCGGGGAGCTGTTTTTT
V gene: TRBV28; D gene: NA; J gene: TRBJ1-3; clone size: NA; CDR3 protein: CASSLFGRVGNTIYF; CDR3 DNA: TGTGCCAGCAGTTTATTCGGCAGGGTTGGAAACACCATATATTTT
V gene: TRBV15; D gene: NA; J gene: TRBJ1-2; clone size: few; CDR3 protein: CATSRGTELYGYTF; CDR3 DNA: TGTGCCACCAGCAGAGGGACAGAACTCTATGGCTACACCTTC
V gene: TRBV7-9; D gene: TRBD1; J gene: TRBJ1-1; clone size: NA; CDR3 protein: CASSLNRGPGTEAFF; CDR3 DNA: TGTGCCAGCAGCCTCAACAGGGGGCCGGGGACTGAAGCTTTCTTT
V gene: TRBV11-2; D gene: TRBD1; J gene: TRBJ2-5; clone size: few; CDR3 protein: CASSLPPRDRDGVKETQYF; CDR3 DNA: TGTGCCAGCAGCTTACCCCCCCGGGACAGGGACGGGGTTAAAGAGACCCAGTACTTC
V gene: TRBV25-1; D gene: NA; J gene: TRBJ2-1; clone size: few; CDR3 protein: CASSDSPNNEQFF; CDR3 DNA: TGTGCCAGCAGTGACAGCCCCAACAATGAGCAGTTCTTC
V gene: TRBV28; D gene: TRBD1; J gene: TRBJ2-7; clone size: once; CDR3 protein: CASSSPPGQGNEQYF; CDR3 DNA: TGTGCCAGCAGTTCCCCTCCGGGACAGGGGAACGAGCAGTACTTC
V gene: TRBV18; D gene: TRBD2; J gene: TRBJ2-1; clone size: many; CDR3 protein: CASSPRTSGSHNEQFF; CDR3 DNA: TGTGCCAGCTCACCGCGGACTAGCGGGAGCCACAATGAGCAGTTCTTC
V gene: TRBV3-1; D gene: NA; J gene: TRBJ1-5; clone size: NA; CDR3 protein: CASKGEGSNQPQHF; CDR3 DNA: TGTGCCAGCAAGGGGGAAGGGAGCAATCAGCCCCAGCATTTT
V gene: TRBV29-1; D gene: NA; J gene: TRBJ2-5; clone size: NA; CDR3 protein: CSARTGGTQYF; CDR3 DNA: TGCAGCGCGAGGACTGGCGGGACCCAGTACTTC
V gene: TRBV28; D gene: NA; J gene: TRBJ2-1; clone size: many; CDR3 protein: CASSRKTPPRGSKNEQFF; CDR3 DNA: TGTGCCAGCAGCCGAAAAACTCCCCCTCGGGGATCGAAAAATGAGCAGTTCTTC
V gene: TRBV5-1; D gene: NA; J gene: TRBJ1-2; clone size: many; CDR3 protein: CASSPGAGYTF; CDR3 DNA: TGCGCCAGCAGCCCGGGCGCTGGCTACACCTTC
V gene: TRBV28; D gene: NA; J gene: TRBJ2-7; clone size: NA; CDR3 protein: CASKRRKTSPHEQYF; CDR3 DNA: TGTGCCAGCAAACGGCGGAAGACTAGTCCCCACGAGCAGTACTTC
V gene: TRBV14; D gene: TRBD1; J gene: TRBJ2-2; clone size: many; CDR3 protein: CASSHRTGQNTGELFF; CDR3 DNA: TGTGCCAGCAGCCATAGGACAGGGCAGAACACCGGGGAGCTGTTTTTT
V gene: TRBV7-9; D gene: NA; J gene: TRBJ2-1; clone size: few; CDR3 protein: CASSLRDTLWEQFF; CDR3 DNA: TGTGCCAGCAGCTTGCGGGACACACTCTGGGAGCAGTTCTTC
V gene: TRBV6-2/TRBV6-3; D gene: NA; J gene: TRBJ2-5; clone size: NA; CDR3 protein: CASSYGQQETQYF; CDR3 DNA: TGTGCCAGCAGTTACGGACAGCAAGAGACCCAGTACTTC
V gene: TRBV6-5; D gene: TRBD2; J gene: TRBJ2-1; clone size: few; CDR3 protein: CASSPTSAGEQFF; CDR3 DNA: TGTGCCAGCAGTCCGACTAGCGCTGGTGAGCAGTTCTTC
V gene: TRBV29-1; D gene: NA; J gene: TRBJ2-7; clone size: many; CDR3 protein: CSAKDTTYEQYF; CDR3 DNA: TGCAGTGCAAAGGACACCACCTACGAGCAGTACTTC
V gene: TRBV29-1; D gene: TRBD2; J gene: TRBJ2-1; clone size: NA; CDR3 protein: CSVELTGTRVEQFF; CDR3 DNA: TGCAGCGTTGAATTAACGGGGACTAGAGTTGAGCAGTTCTTC
V gene: TRBV6-1; D gene: NA; J gene: TRBJ2-7; clone size: many; CDR3 protein: CASSERLGGLRNEQYF; CDR3 DNA: TGTGCCAGCAGTGAACGACTCGGGGGGCTGAGGAACGAGCAGTACTTC
V gene: TRBV9; D gene: TRBD1; J gene: TRBJ1-6; clone size: NA; CDR3 protein: CASTRQGDNSPLHF; CDR3 DNA: TGTGCCAGCACCCGACAGGGGGATAATTCACCCCTCCACTTT
V gene: TRBV24-1; D gene: NA; J gene: TRBJ2-7; clone size: few; CDR3 protein: CATGQAYEQYF; CDR3 DNA: TGTGCCACCGGGCAGGCCTACGAGCAGTACTTC
V gene: TRBV7-9; D gene: NA; J gene: TRBJ2-2; clone size: many; CDR3 protein: CASRLSLGELFF; CDR3 DNA: TGTGCCAGCAGACTTTCCCTCGGGGAGCTGTTTTTT
V gene: TRBV21-1; D gene: NA; J gene: TRBJ2-7; clone size: many; CDR3 protein: CASSKRLNDDEQYF; CDR3 DNA: TGTGCCAGCAGCAAACGTCTTAACGACGACGAGCAGTACTTC
V gene: TRBV4-3; D gene: TRBD1; J gene: TRBJ1-1; clone size: many; CDR3 protein: CASSQDLDRGLEAFF; CDR3 DNA: TGCGCCAGCAGCCAAGATCTGGACAGGGGGCTGGAGGCTTTCTTT
V gene: TRBV12-3/TRBV12-4; D gene: TRBD2; J gene: TRBJ2-4; clone size: NA; CDR3 protein: CASSRTSGRGNIQYF; CDR3 DNA: TGTGCCAGCAGCCGGACTAGCGGGAGGGGAAACATTCAGTACTTC
V gene: TRBV20-1; D gene: TRBD1; J gene: TRBJ2-7; clone size: many; CDR3 protein: CSARGQGMYEQYF; CDR3 DNA: TGCAGTGCGAGGGGACAGGGAATGTACGAGCAGTACTTC
V gene: TRBV7-3; D gene: NA; J gene: TRBJ2-3; clone size: many; CDR3 protein: CASSLSTDTQYF; CDR3 DNA: TGTGCCAGCAGCTTGAGCACAGATACGCAGTATTTT
V gene: TRBV5-1; D gene: NA; J gene: TRBJ1-1; clone size: NA; CDR3 protein: CASSLGAMNTEAFF; CDR3 DNA: TGCGCCAGCAGCTTGGGAGCAATGAACACTGAAGCTTTCTTT
V gene: TRBV14; D gene: TRBD2; J gene: TRBJ2-5; clone size: NA; CDR3 protein: CASRQTGGEETQYF; CDR3 DNA: TGTGCCAGCAGGCAAACGGGAGGGGAAGAGACCCAGTACTTC
V gene: TRBV18; D gene: NA; J gene: TRBJ2-1; clone size: NA; CDR3 protein: CASSPPMTGLRNEQFF; CDR3 DNA: TGTGCCAGCTCACCACCGATGACAGGCCTGCGGAATGAGCAGTTCTTC
V gene: TRBV11-2; D gene: TRBD2; J gene: TRBJ2-1; clone size: NA; CDR3 protein: CASSFQGLAGYYNEQFF; CDR3 DNA: TGTGCCAGCAGCTTTCAAGGACTAGCGGGGTATTACAATGAGCAGTTCTTC
V gene: TRBV18; D gene: NA; J gene: TRBJ1-4; clone size: NA; CDR3 protein: CASSPNGGTNEKLFF; CDR3 DNA: TGTGCCAGCTCACCAAACGGGGGAACTAATGAAAAACTGTTTTTT
V gene: TRBV4-2; D gene: TRBD2; J gene: TRBJ2-2; clone size: NA; CDR3 protein: CASSQGRTSDHTGELFF; CDR3 DNA: TGTGCCAGCAGCCAAGGACGGACTAGCGATCACACCGGGGAGCTGTTTTTT
V gene: TRBV12-3/TRBV12-4; D gene: TRBD1; J gene: TRBJ2-7; clone size: NA; CDR3 protein: CASSPPGTGVLLEQYF; CDR3 DNA: TGTGCCAGCAGCCCCCCCGGGACAGGGGTTCTCCTCGAGCAGTACTTC
V gene: TRBV7-2; D gene: NA; J gene: TRBJ2-3; clone size: NA; CDR3 protein: CASSLGGLSTDTQYF; CDR3 DNA: TGTGCCAGCAGCTTAGGGGGACTTAGCACAGATACGCAGTATTTT
V gene: TRBV19; D gene: NA; J gene: TRBJ2-1; clone size: many; CDR3 protein: CASRTYNEQFF; CDR3 DNA: TGTGCCAGCCGCACTTACAATGAGCAGTTCTTC
V gene: TRBV25-1; D gene: NA; J gene: TRBJ2-3; clone size: medium-sized; CDR3 protein: CASRDSRLADTQYF; CDR3 DNA: TGTGCCAGTCGCGACTCCCGGCTCGCAGATACGCAGTATTTT
V gene: TRBV14; D gene: NA; J gene: TRBJ2-1; clone size: few; CDR3 protein: CASSQELGRVEQFF; CDR3 DNA: TGTGCCAGCAGCCAAGAATTAGGTCGGGTTGAGCAGTTCTTC
V gene: TRBV7-9; D gene: TRBD1; J gene: TRBJ1-1; clone size: NA; CDR3 protein: CASSSGQLDTEAFF; CDR3 DNA: TGTGCCAGCAGCTCGGGACAGCTTGACACTGAAGCTTTCTTT
V gene: TRBV4-1; D gene: NA; J gene: TRBJ2-1; clone size: few; CDR3 protein: CASSQDPGGAQDNEQFF; CDR3 DNA: TGCGCCAGCAGCCAAGACCCAGGAGGAGCCCAGGACAATGAGCAGTTCTTC
V gene: TRBV5-1; D gene: TRBD1; J gene: TRBJ2-5; clone size: many; CDR3 protein: CASSTRTGSETQYF; CDR3 DNA: TGCGCCAGCAGCACCCGGACAGGGTCAGAGACCCAGTACTTC
V gene: TRBV28; D gene: NA; J gene: TRBJ1-6; clone size: NA; CDR3 protein: CASSGALESSYNSPLHF; CDR3 DNA: TGTGCCAGCAGTGGGGCACTCGAAAGCTCCTATAATTCACCCCTCCACTTT
V gene: TRBV9; D gene: NA; J gene: TRBJ2-5; clone size: few; CDR3 protein: CASSVTWGETQYF; CDR3 DNA: TGTGCCAGCAGCGTAACATGGGGGGAGACCCAGTACTTC
V gene: TRBV6-2/TRBV6-3; D gene: NA; J gene: TRBJ1-4; clone size: many; CDR3 protein: CASMDATNEKLFF; CDR3 DNA: TGTGCCAGCATGGATGCAACTAATGAAAAACTGTTTTTT
V gene: TRBV19; D gene: NA; J gene: TRBJ1-5; clone size: many; CDR3 protein: CASSLQGPNQPQHF; CDR3 DNA: TGTGCCAGTAGTCTACAGGGTCCAAATCAGCCCCAGCATTTT
V gene: TRBV5-1; D gene: NA; J gene: TRBJ1-1; clone size: few; CDR3 protein: CASSSGGKETEAFF; CDR3 DNA: TGCGCCAGCAGCTCCGGGGGGAAAGAAACTGAAGCTTTCTTT
V gene: TRBV20-1; D gene: TRBD2; J gene: TRBJ2-1; clone size: many; CDR3 protein: CSAAPTSGTYNEQFF; CDR3 DNA: TGCAGTGCTGCGCCTACTAGCGGGACATACAATGAGCAGTTCTTC
V gene: TRBV16; D gene: NA; J gene: TRBJ2-6; clone size: many; CDR3 protein: CASSQFVGGANVLTF; CDR3 DNA: TGTGCCAGCAGCCAATTTGTAGGTGGGGCCAACGTCCTGACTTTC
V gene: TRBV28; D gene: NA; J gene: TRBJ2-5; clone size: NA; CDR3 protein: CASSLRSFRGGETQYF; CDR3 DNA: TGTGCCAGCAGTTTACGCTCCTTTAGGGGTGGAGAGACCCAGTACTTC
V gene: TRBV12-3/TRBV12-4; D gene: TRBD1; J gene: TRBJ2-7; clone size: NA; CDR3 protein: CASSLAQGVGYEQYF; CDR3 DNA: TGTGCCAGCAGCCTAGCCCAGGGGGTGGGCTACGAGCAGTACTTC
V gene: TRBV12-3/TRBV12-4; D gene: NA; J gene: TRBJ2-7; clone size: NA; CDR3 protein: CASSLIGYEQYF; CDR3 DNA: TGTGCCAGCAGTTTGATCGGCTACGAGCAGTACTTC